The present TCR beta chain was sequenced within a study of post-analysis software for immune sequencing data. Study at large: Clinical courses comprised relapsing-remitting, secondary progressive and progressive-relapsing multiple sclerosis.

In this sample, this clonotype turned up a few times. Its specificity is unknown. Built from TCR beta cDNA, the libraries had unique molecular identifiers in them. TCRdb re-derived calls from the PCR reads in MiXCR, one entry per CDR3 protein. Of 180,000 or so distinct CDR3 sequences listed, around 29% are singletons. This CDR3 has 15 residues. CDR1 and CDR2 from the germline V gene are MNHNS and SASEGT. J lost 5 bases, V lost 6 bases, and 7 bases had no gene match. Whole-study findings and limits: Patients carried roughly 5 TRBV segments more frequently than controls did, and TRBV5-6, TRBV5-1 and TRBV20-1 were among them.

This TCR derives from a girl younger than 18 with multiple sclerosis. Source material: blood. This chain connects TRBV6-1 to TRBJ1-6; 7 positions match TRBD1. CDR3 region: CASRGWGQNNSPLHF. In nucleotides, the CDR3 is TGTGCCAGCAGGGGTTGGGGACAGAATAATTCACCCCTCCACTTT.